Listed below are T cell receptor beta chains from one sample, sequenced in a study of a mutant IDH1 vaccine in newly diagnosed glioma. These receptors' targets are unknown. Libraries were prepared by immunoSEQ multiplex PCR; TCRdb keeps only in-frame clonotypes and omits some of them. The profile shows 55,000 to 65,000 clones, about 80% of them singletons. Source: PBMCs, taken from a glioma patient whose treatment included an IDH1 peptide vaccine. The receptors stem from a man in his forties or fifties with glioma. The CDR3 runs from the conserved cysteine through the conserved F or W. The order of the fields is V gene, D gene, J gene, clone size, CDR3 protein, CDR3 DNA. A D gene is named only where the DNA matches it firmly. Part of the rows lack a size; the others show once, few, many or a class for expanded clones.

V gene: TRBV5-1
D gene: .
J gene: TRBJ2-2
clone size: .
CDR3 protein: CASSSGSNTGELFF
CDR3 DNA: TGCGCCAGCAGCTCCGGGTCGAACACCGGGGAGCTGTTTTTT

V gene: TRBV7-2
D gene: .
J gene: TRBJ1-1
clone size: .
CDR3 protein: CASSLELGAAFF
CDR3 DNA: TGTGCCAGCAGCTTAGAACTGGGAGCAGCTTTCTTT

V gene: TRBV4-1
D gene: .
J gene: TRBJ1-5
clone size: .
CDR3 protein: CASSRAENQPQHF
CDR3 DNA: TGCGCCAGCAGCCGGGCGGAGAATCAGCCCCAGCATTTT

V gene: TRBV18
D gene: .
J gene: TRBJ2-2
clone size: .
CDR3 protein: CASSPDARGVDELFF
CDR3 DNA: TGTGCCAGCTCACCAGATGCACGAGGGGTGGATGAGCTGTTTTTT

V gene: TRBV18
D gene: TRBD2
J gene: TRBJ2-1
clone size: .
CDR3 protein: CASSPPRGGSYNEQFF
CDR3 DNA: TGTGCCAGCTCACCACCGCGCGGGGGGAGCTACAATGAGCAGTTCTTC

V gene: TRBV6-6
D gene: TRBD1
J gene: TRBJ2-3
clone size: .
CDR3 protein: CASSYSGQHTDTQYF
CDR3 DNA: TGTGCCAGCAGTTACTCGGGACAGCACACAGATACGCAGTATTTT

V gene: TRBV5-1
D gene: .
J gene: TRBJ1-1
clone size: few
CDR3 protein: CASSLSGTGEAFF
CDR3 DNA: TGCGCCAGCAGCTTGTCAGGGACGGGAGAAGCTTTCTTT

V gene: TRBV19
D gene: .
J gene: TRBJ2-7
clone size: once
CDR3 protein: CASSARGGEQYF
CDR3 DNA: TGTGCCAGTAGTGCCAGAGGGGGAGAGCAGTACTTC

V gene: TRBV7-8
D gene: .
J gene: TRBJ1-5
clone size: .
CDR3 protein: CASSLDTGGNQPQHF
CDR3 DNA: TGTGCCAGCAGCTTAGACACGGGAGGCAATCAGCCCCAGCATTTT

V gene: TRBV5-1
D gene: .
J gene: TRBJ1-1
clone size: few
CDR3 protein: CASSFRRDTEAFF
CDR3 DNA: TGCGCCAGCAGCTTTCGGAGGGACACTGAAGCTTTCTTT

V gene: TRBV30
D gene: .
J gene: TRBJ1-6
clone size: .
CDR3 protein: CAWIVKGGSPLHF
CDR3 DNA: TGTGCCTGGATTGTGAAGGGGGGGTCACCCCTCCACTTT

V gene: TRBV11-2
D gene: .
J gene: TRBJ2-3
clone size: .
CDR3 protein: CASAGGFADTQYF
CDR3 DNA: TGTGCCAGCGCTGGGGGTTTCGCAGATACGCAGTATTTT

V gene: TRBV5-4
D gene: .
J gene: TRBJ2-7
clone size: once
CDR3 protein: CASSLGGDSSYEQYF
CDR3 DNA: TGTGCCAGCAGCTTGGGTGGGGATAGCTCCTACGAGCAGTACTTC

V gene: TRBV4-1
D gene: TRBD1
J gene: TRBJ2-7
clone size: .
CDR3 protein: CASSQESLRDRGYEQYF
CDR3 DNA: TGCGCCAGCAGCCAAGAGAGCCTCCGGGACAGGGGGTACGAGCAGTACTTC

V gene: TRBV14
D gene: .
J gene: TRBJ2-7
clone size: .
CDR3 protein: CASSPDLGTYEQYF
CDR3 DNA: TGTGCCAGCAGCCCAGACCTCGGAACCTACGAGCAGTACTTC

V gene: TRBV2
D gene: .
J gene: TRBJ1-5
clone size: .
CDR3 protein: CASSESMVGRQPQHF
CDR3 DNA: TGTGCCAGCAGTGAAAGTATGGTAGGGAGACAGCCCCAGCATTTT

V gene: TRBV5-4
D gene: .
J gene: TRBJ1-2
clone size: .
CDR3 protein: CASSLEVGANYGYTF
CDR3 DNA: TGTGCCAGCAGCTTGGAGGTCGGAGCTAACTATGGCTACACCTTC

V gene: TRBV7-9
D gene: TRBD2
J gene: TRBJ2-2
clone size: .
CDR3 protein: CASRSTSGSSNTGELFF
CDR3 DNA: TGTGCCAGCAGGTCGACTAGCGGGAGCTCGAACACCGGGGAGCTGTTTTTT

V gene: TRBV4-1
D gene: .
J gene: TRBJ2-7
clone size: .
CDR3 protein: CASSQDLAPSYEQYF
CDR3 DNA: TGCGCCAGCAGCCAAGATCTCGCCCCTTCCTACGAGCAGTACTTC

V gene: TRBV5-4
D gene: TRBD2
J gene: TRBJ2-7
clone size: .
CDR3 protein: CASSFSGSSYEQYF
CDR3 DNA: TGTGCCAGCAGCTTTAGCGGGAGTAGCTACGAGCAGTACTTC

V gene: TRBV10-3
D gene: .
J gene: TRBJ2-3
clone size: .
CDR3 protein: CAINARRTDTQYF
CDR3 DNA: TGTGCCATCAATGCACGACGCACAGATACGCAGTATTTT

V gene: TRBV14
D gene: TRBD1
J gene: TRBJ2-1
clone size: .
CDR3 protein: CASSLQGSSYNEQFF
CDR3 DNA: TGTGCCAGCAGCCTACAGGGGAGCTCCTACAATGAGCAGTTCTTC

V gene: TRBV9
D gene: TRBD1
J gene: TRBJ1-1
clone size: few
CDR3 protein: CASSPTGQYMNTEAFF
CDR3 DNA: TGTGCCAGCAGCCCCACGGGACAGTACATGAACACTGAAGCTTTCTTT

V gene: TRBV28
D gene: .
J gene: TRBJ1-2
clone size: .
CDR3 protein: CASSTQNMGYTF
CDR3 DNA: TGTGCCAGCAGTACTCAGAACATGGGCTACACCTTC

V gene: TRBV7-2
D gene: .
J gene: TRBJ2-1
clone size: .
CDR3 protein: CASSSSPQAYNEQFF
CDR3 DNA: TGTGCCAGCAGCTCAAGTCCCCAGGCCTACAATGAGCAGTTCTTC

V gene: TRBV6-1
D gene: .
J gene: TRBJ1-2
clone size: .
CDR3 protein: CASSEGGNYGYTF
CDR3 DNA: TGTGCCAGCAGTGAAGGAGGGAACTATGGCTACACCTTC

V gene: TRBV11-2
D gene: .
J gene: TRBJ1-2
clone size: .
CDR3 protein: CASSLERYGYTF
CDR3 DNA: TGTGCCAGCAGCTTAGAGCGATATGGCTACACCTTC

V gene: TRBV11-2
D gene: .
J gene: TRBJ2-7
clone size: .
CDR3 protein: CASSLDRLEGTHF
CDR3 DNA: TGTGCCAGCAGCTTAGATCGGCTAGAGGGGACCCACTTC

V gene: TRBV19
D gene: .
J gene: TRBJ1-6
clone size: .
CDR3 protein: CASSIRSLDSPLHF
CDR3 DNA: TGTGCCAGTAGTATTAGGAGCTTAGATTCACCCCTCCACTTT

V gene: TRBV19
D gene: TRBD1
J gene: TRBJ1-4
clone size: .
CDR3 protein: CASSDPGGTTTNEKLFF
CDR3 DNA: TGTGCCAGTAGTGACCCAGGGGGGACTACAACTAATGAAAAACTGTTTTTT

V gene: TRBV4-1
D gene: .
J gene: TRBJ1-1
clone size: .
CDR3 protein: CASSQATVGGTEAFF
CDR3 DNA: TGCGCCAGCAGCCAAGCCACGGTGGGGGGCACTGAAGCTTTCTTT

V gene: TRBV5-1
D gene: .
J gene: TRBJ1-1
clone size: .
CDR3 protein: CASSSAPGNTEAFF
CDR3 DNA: TGCGCCAGCAGCTCGGCACCGGGGAACACTGAAGCTTTCTTT

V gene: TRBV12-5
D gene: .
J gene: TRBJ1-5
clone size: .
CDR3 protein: CASGFTGGQPQHF
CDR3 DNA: TGTGCTAGTGGTTTTACCGGTGGTCAGCCCCAGCATTTT

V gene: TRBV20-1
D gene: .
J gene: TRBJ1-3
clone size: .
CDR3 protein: CSASWGNTIYF
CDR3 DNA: TGCAGTGCCTCTTGGGGAAACACCATATATTTT

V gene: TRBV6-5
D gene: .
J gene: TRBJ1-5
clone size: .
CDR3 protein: CASSRPGAPQHF
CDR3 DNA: TGTGCCAGCAGCAGGCCGGGGGCGCCCCAGCATTTT

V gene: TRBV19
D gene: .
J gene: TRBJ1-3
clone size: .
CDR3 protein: CASSGRQNTWNTIYF
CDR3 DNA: TGTGCCAGTAGTGGAAGACAGAATACTTGGAACACCATATATTTT

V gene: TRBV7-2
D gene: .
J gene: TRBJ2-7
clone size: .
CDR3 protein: CASSLEVAADEQYF
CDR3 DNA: TGTGCCAGCAGCTTAGAAGTCGCAGCGGACGAGCAGTACTTC

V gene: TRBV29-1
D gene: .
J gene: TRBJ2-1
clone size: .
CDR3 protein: CSVEAGVGSNEQFF
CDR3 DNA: TGCAGCGTTGAGGCCGGCGTTGGGAGCAATGAGCAGTTCTTC

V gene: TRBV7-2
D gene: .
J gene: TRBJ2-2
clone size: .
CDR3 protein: CASSLNGLTNTGELFF
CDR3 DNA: TGTGCCAGCAGCTTAAATGGCCTAACGAACACCGGGGAGCTGTTTTTT

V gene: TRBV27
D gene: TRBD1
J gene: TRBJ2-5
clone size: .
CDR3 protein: CASGYRDRGEETQYF
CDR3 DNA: TGTGCCAGCGGATACCGGGACAGGGGCGAAGAGACCCAGTACTTC

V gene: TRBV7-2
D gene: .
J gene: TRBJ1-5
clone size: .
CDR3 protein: CASSSPGGPQHF
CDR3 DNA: TGTGCCAGCAGCTCCCCTGGGGGGCCCCAGCATTTT

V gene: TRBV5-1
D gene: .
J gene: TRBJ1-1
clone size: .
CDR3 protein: CASSLKTNTEAFF
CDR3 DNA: TGCGCCAGCAGCTTAAAGACTAACACTGAAGCTTTCTTT

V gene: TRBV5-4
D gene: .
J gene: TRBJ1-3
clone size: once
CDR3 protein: CASSFGGPLSGNTIYF
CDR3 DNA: TGTGCCAGCAGCTTTGGGGGACCCCTCTCTGGAAACACCATATATTTT

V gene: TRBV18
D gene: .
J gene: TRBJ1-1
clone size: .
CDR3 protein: CASSREQVYTEAFF
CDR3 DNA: TGTGCCAGCTCAAGAGAACAGGTTTACACTGAAGCTTTCTTT

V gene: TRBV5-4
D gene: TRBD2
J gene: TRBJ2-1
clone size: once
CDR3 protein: CASSQGLAGGREQFF
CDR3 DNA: TGTGCCAGCAGCCAAGGACTAGCGGGAGGTCGGGAGCAGTTCTTC

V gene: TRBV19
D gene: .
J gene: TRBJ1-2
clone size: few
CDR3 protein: CASSPEGGDYGYTF
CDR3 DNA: TGTGCCAGTAGTCCCGAGGGGGGAGACTATGGCTACACCTTC

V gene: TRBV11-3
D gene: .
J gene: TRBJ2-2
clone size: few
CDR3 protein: CASSLGRMTGELFF
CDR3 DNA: TGTGCCAGCAGCTTAGGACGCATGACCGGGGAGCTGTTTTTT

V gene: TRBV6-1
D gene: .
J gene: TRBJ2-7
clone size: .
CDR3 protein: CASSVRWDEQYF
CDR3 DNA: TGTGCCAGCAGTGTACGATGGGACGAGCAGTACTTC

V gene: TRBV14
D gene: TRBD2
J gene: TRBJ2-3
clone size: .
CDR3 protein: CASSQQTSSSGGTDTQYF
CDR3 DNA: TGTGCCAGCAGCCAACAGACTAGCTCCTCAGGCGGCACAGATACGCAGTATTTT

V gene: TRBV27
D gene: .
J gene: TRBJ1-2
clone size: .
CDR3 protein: CASTRGGSYGYTF
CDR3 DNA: TGTGCCAGCACCCGAGGGGGGAGCTATGGCTACACCTTC

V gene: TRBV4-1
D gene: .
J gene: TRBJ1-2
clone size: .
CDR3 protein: CASSQGEGRNYGYTF
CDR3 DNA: TGCGCCAGCAGCCAGGGCGAGGGACGTAACTATGGCTACACCTTC

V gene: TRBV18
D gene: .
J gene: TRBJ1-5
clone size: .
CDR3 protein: CASSPGGQPQHF
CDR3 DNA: TGTGCCAGCTCACCAGGAGGACAGCCCCAGCATTTT

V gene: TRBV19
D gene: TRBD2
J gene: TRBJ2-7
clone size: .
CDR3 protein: CASTPGGGSEQYF
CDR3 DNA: TGTGCCAGTACCCCCGGGGGGGGATCCGAGCAGTACTTC